The clone carrying this TCR beta chain was found many times. The data stem from a study of regulatory T cells in long-lasting Graves disease. The time point here: persistent/refractory GD, antithyroid drugs over 5 years with positive TRAb. There was RNA extracted from PBMCs, and the TCR library was made from it. The authors built TCR beta libraries using iRepertoire HTBI primers and Arm-PCR of CDR3 regions. TCRdb used MiXCR to reprocess the multiplex PCR reads, holding one entry per CDR3 protein. The top ten clones hold about 27% of a sample with a few hundred thousand distinct CDR3 sequences, approximately 25% of them seen once. V was cut by 4 bases and J by 3 bases, with 20 bases left in between. This CDR3 contains 17 residues. Germline CDR1 reads MNHEY; CDR2 reads SVGAGI.

The sequenced sample was peripheral blood mononuclear cells (PBMCs), obtained when the disease was refractory, from a patient treated with antithyroid drugs. This receptor was obtained from a woman aged 40 to 50 with Graves disease. This rearrangement joins TRBV6-5 to TRBJ2-3; maybe TRBD1 (6 bases). The CDR3 DNA is TGTGCCAGCAGTTCCCCTCTATACAGGGTTGGGACAGATACGCAGTATTTT. Translated: CASSSPLYRVGTDTQYF.